This T cell receptor (beta chain) is drawn from a study of CD8 T cells in ankylosing spondylitis. Study-level results: Matched synovial fluid from ankylosing spondylitis patients was reported to be enriched for disease-linked clones.

TCRdb recomputed calls from the 5' RACE reads with MiXCR, one row per CDR3 protein. The top ten hold more than 7% of the sample, which has about 320,000 distinct CDR3 sequences, 11% seen once. Comment on this clonotype: As yet, its antigen is unknown.

With V trimmed by 6 bases and J by 3 bases, 5 bases remained unmatched. Germline CDR1 ENHRY, CDR2 SYGVKD. The CDR3 length is 13 residues. This TCR came from a female donor with ankylosing spondylitis or in good health (not recorded which). Material: blood, either unsorted or a sorted T cell fraction (not recorded which). J is TRBJ2-7 and V is TRBV10-3; the match to TRBD1 covers 7 bases. The CDR3 here is CAISPGTDYEQYF. CDR3 DNA sequence: TGTGCCATCAGCCCCGGGACAGACTACGAGCAGTACTTC.